These 7 T cell receptor beta chains originate from one sample sequenced in a study of T-cell reconstitution after alpha-beta-depleted transplantation in children. TCRbeta library preparation incorporated unique molecular identifiers. TCRdb analysed the PCR reads with MiXCR anew, one entry per CDR3 protein. The repertoire consists of around 600,000 distinct CDR3 sequences, with 20% to 25% occurring once and the leading ten covering 13% to 15%. Sample: PBMCs, mostly from graft donor cells, taken 360 days after TCRalphabeta/CD19-depleted stem cell transplant. The receptor source for this set is a boy in the first two years of life who had a stem cell transplant for acute myeloid leukemia, so the T cells may come from the graft donor.

This clonotype has only a few counts. The rearrangement uses TRBV20-1 and TRBJ2-1; 10 bases fit TRBD2. Germline V CDR1 and CDR2: DFQATT, SNEGSKA (reference sequence). CDR3 length: 15 residues. The J segment lost 4 bases and the V segment lost 3 bases, leaving 6 bases of the junction unmatched. Here the CDR3 reads CSASASGGPYNEQFF. The CDR3 coding sequence is TGCAGTGCTAGTGCTAGCGGGGGACCATACAATGAGCAGTTCTTC.

V is TRBV20-1 and J is TRBJ2-3; TRBD2 matches at 8 bases. Losses at the gene ends were 5 bases for V and 0 bases for J; bases not matched to a gene: 7. The CDR3 sequence is 15 residues long. CDR1 is DFQATT, CDR2 SNEGSKA, per germline (reference sequence). The CDR3 is CSACIAGQSTDTQYF. The DNA for the CDR3 is TGCAGTGCTTGTATAGCGGGGCAAAGCACAGATACGCAGTATTTT.

This rearrangement joins TRBV20-1 to TRBJ2-5, with TRBD2 as a possible D gene (5 bases). This CDR3 has 13 amino acids. In germline, CDR1 is DFQATT, CDR2 SNEGSKA (reference sequence). Trimming took 6 bases from V and 1 from J, leaving 12 bases between them. The CDR3 nucleotides read TGCAGTGCGGGATGGGGAGCCCAAGAGACCCAGTACTTC. The encoded protein is CSAGWGAQETQYF.

This clonotype appeared many times. This rearrangement joins TRBV12-3 or TRBV12-4 to TRBJ2-1, with 13 bases matching TRBD2. CDR3 length: 16 amino acids. V was pared by 6 bases and J by 3 bases, with 5 bases of the junction left unmatched. CDR3 amino acids: CASSTTSGGLYNEQFF. The CDR3, as DNA: TGTGCCAGCAGCACGACTAGCGGGGGGCTCTACAATGAGCAGTTCTTC.

This clonotype was detected many times. The chain employs TRBV18 and TRBJ1-4, with D perhaps matching TRBD1 (6 bases). Germline V gene data show CDR1 as KGHSH and CDR2 as LQKENI. CDR3 length equals 15 residues. V was trimmed by 3 bases and J by 0 bases, leaving 8 bases between them. CDR3 residues: CASSPPGATNEKLFF. The CDR3 DNA reads as TGTGCCAGCTCACCCCCAGGGGCAACTAATGAAAAACTGTTTTTT.

This rearrangement joins TRBV12-3 or TRBV12-4 to TRBJ2-1; 9 positions agree with TRBD1. After removal of 11 bases from V and 2 bases from J, the junction contained 7 bases not matched to a gene. The CDR3 contains 14 residues. CDR3 region: CAVTGGSTYNEQFF. The CDR3 region has the DNA TGTGCCGTAACAGGGGGCTCCACCTACAATGAGCAGTTCTTC.

The rearrangement joins TRBV6-5 to TRBJ2-3; no reliable D call. V lost 2 bases to trimming and J lost 6 bases, with 9 bases between them. The CDR3 has 13 amino acids. Germline loops: CDR1 MNHEY, CDR2 SVGAGI. CDR3 loop: CASSYQKGDTQYF. CDR3 coding DNA: TGTGCCAGCAGTTACCAGAAAGGGGATACGCAGTATTTT.